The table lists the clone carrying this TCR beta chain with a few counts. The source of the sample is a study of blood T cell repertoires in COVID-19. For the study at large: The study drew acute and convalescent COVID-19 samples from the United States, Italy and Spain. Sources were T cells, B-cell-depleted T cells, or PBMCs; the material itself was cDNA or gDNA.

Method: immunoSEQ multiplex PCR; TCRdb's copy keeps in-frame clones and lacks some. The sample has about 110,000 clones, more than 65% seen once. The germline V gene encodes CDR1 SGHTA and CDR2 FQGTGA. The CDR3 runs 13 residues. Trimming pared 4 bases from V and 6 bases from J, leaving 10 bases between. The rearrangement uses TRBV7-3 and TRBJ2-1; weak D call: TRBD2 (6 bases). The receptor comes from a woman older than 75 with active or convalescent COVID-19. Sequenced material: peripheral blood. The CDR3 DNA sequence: TGTGCCAGCAGCTCCGGGAGAAGCAATGAGCAGTTCTTC. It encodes CASSSGRSNEQFF.